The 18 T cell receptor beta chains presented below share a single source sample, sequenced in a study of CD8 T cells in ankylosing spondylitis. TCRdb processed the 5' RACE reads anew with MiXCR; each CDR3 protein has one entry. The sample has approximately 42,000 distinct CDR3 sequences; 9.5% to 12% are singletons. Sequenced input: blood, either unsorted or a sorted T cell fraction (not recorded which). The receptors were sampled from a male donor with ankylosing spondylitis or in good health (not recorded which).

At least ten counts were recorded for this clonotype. This chain's CDR3 is CSANQGGVAFF. CDR3 DNA: TGCAGCGCCAACCAAGGGGGTGTAGCTTTCTTT. This chain connects TRBV29-1 to TRBJ1-1, with a weak D call TRBD1 (6 bases). Between the trimmed V and J ends, which lost 7 bases and 10 bases, there was a span of 16 bases. CDR3 length equals 11 residues. Germline V CDR1 and CDR2: SQVTM, ANQGSEA.

CDR3 sequence reads: CASTPEARREQYF. CDR3 coding DNA: TGTGCCAGCACTCCCGAGGCAAGGAGAGAGCAGTACTTC. The chain uses TRBV12-3 or TRBV12-4 and TRBJ2-7; D uncertain. V was trimmed by 7 bases and J by 7 bases, leaving 17 bases between them. This CDR3 has 13 amino acids.

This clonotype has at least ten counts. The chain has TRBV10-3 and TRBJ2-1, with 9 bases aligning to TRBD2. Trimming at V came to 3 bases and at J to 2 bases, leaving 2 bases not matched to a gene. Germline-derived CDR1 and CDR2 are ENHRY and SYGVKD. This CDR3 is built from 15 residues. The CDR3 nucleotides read TGTGCCATCAGTGACAGCGGGGGGACCTACAATGAGCAGTTCTTC. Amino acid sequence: CAISDSGGTYNEQFF.

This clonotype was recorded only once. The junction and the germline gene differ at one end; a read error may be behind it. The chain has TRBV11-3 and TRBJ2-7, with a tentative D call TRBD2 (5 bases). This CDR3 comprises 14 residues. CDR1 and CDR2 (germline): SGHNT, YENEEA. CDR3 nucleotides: TGTGCCAGCAGCTTAGGAGGGAACCCCTACGCGCAGTACTTC. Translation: CASSLGGNPYAQYF. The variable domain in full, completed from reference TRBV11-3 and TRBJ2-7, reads EAGVVQSPRYKIIEKKQPVAFWCNPISGHNTLYWYLQNLGQGPELLIRYENEEAVDDSQLPKDRFSAERLKGVDSTLKIQPAELGDSAVYLCASSLGGNPYAQYFGPGTRLTVT.

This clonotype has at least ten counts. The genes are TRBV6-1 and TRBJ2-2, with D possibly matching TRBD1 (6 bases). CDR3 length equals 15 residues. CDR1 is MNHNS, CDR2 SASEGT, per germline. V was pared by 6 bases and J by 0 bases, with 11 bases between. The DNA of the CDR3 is TGTGCCAGCAGAGCAGGGGCCGCGAACACCGGGGAGCTGTTTTTT. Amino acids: CASRAGAANTGELFF.

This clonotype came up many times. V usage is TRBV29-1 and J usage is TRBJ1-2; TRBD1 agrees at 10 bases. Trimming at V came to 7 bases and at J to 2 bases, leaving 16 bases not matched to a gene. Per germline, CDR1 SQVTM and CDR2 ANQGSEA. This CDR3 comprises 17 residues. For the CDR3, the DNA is TGCAGCGCCTCAATCCCGGGACAGGGGATCGGAAACTATGGCTACACCTTC. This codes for CSASIPGQGIGNYGYTF. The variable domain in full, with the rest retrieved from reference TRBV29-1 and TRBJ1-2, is SAVISQKPSRDICQRGTSLTIQCQVDSQVTMMFWYRQQPGQSLTLIATANQGSEATYESGFVIDKFPISRPNLTFSTLTVSNMSPEDSSIYLCSASIPGQGIGNYGYTFGSGTRLTVV.

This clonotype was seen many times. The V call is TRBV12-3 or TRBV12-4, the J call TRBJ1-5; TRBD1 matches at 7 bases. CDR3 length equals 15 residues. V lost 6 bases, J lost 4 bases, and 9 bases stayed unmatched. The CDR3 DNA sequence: TGTGCCAGCAGCCCCAGGGGGTTGAGAAATCAGCCCCAGCATTTT. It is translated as CASSPRGLRNQPQHF.

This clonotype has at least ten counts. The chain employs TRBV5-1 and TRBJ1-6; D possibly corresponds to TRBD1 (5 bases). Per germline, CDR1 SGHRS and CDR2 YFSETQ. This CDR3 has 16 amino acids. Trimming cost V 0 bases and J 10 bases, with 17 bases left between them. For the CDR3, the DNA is TGCGCCAGCAGCTTGGATGGGGCGGTCGAGAGCTCACCCCTCCACTTT. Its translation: CASSLDGAVESSPLHF.

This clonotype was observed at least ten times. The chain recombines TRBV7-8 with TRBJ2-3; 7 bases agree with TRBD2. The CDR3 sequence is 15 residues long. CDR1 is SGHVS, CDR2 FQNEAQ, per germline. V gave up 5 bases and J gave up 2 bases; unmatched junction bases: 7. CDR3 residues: CASSHPTSSTDTQYF. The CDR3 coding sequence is TGTGCCAGCAGCCACCCGACTAGCTCCACAGATACGCAGTATTTT.

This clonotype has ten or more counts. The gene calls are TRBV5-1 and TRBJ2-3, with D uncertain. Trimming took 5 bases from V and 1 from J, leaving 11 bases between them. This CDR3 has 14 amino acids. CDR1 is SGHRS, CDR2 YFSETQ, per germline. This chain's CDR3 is CASRIDWGTDTQYF. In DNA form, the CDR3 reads TGCGCCAGCAGAATCGACTGGGGCACAGATACGCAGTATTTT.

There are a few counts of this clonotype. The CDR3 protein is CSALGTGIYEQYF. The CDR3 region has the DNA TGCAGTGCCCTCGGGACAGGGATCTACGAGCAGTACTTC. The genes are TRBV20-1 and TRBJ2-7; 9 bases agree with TRBD1. Looked up from germline, CDR1 is DFQATT and CDR2 is SNEGSKA (reference sequence). This CDR3 region has 13 residues. V shed 6 bases and J 3 bases; nucleotides not matched to a gene: 6.

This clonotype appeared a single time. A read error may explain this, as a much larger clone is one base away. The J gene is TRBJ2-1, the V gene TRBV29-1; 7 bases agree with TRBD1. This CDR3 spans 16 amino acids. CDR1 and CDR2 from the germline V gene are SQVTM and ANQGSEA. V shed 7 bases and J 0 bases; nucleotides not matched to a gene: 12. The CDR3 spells CSAIPVGGHSYNEQFF. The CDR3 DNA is TGCAGCGCTATTCCTGTAGGGGGCCACTCCTACAATGAGCAGTTCTTC.

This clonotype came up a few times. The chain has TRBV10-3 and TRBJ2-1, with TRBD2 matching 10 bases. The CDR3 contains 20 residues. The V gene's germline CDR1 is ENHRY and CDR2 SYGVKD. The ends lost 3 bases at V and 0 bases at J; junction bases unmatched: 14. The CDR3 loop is CAISDQTSGALRSSYNEQFF. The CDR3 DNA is TGTGCCATCAGTGATCAAACTAGCGGGGCATTAAGGAGCTCCTACAATGAGCAGTTCTTC.

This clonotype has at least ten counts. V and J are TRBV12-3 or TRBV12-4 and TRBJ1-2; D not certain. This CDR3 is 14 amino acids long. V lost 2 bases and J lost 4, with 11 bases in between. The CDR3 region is CASSLTGRPYGYTF. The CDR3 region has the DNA TGTGCCAGCAGTTTAACCGGACGGCCCTATGGCTACACCTTC.

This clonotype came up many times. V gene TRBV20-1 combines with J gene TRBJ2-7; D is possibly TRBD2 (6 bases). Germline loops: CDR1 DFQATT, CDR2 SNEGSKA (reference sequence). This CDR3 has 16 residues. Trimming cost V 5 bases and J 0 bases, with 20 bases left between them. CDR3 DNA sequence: TGCAGTGCTGGACCTTTAGCAGGGAGGATCTCCTACGAGCAGTACTTC. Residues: CSAGPLAGRISYEQYF.

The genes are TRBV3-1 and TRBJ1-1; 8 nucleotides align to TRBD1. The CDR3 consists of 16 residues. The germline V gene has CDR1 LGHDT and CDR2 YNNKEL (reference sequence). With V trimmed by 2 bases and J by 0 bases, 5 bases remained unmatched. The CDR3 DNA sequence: TGTGCCAGCAGCCAACCCGGGACAGGTATGAACACTGAAGCTTTCTTT. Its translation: CASSQPGTGMNTEAFF.

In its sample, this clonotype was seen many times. CDR3 DNA: TGTGCCAGCAGCCAGAATTATCCGAGAGAGACCCAGTACTTC. Its protein product is CASSQNYPRETQYF. The V and J genes are TRBV14 and TRBJ2-5; D is uncertain. The germline V gene has CDR1 SGHDN and CDR2 FVKESK. Trimming stripped 3 bases from V and 4 bases from J, with 12 bases between. This CDR3 spans 14 amino acids.

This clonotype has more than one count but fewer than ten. CDR3: CASSPSGGIADTQYF. The CDR3 nucleotides read TGCGCCAGCAGCCCTAGCGGGGGGATAGCAGATACGCAGTATTTT. The chain is built from TRBV5-1 and TRBJ2-3, with TRBD2 identical over 11 bases. Germline V gene lookup returns CDR1 SGHRS and CDR2 YFSETQ. V gave up 4 bases and J gave up 4 bases; unmatched junction bases: 5. CDR3 length: 15 amino acids.